This record looks at one TCR beta chain sequence and its context. This specimen comes from a study of OX40 agonist ivuxolimab in advanced cancers. Whole-study context: Dose-escalation subjects each had hepatocellular carcinoma, melanoma, renal cell or head and neck cancer.

Using immunoSEQ multiplex PCR, the repertoire was profiled, and TCRdb retains in-frame clones only, with some absent. Of around 140,000 clones in the sample, 90% are singletons; the top ten hold about 1%. J gave up 7 bases and V 4 bases, and 4 bases lay outside the gene matches. In germline, CDR1 is SGHTA, CDR2 FQGTGA. The CDR3 runs to 13 residues. The chain combines TRBV7-3 with TRBJ2-1; TRBD1 matches at 7 bases. The TCR originated in an adult with an advanced solid tumor such as melanoma, head and neck, liver or kidney cancer. This specimen was CD4+ or CD8+ T cells sorted from blood, taken in a trial of the OX40 agonist ivuxolimab. This CDR3 is CASSSTGLNEQFF. CDR3 bases: TGTGCCAGCAGCTCGACAGGGTTGAATGAGCAGTTCTTC.